This T cell receptor (beta chain) was observed in a study of T cell responses to AZD1222 COVID-19 vaccine. Whole-study results and caveats: Spike-specific TCR breadth and depth rose after two AZD1222 doses. Baseline seropositivity characterized only a handful of AZD1222 recipients. In a largely white British group with more females than males, clonal diversity was possibly underestimated. Researchers took repertoire samples only after the peak T cell response had come.

V lost 4 bases and J 0 bases, leaving 1 base between the germline ends. This CDR3 spans 13 amino acids. Germline-derived CDR1 and CDR2 are SGHTA and FQGNSA. About this clone itself: Its target is not known. This specimen includes other DNA sequences encoding the same CDR3.

Here immunoSEQ multiplex PCR was the method, and the copy in TCRdb shows in-frame clones only, minus some. The sample lists 150,000 or so clones; about 89% were seen once. This chain joins TRBV7-2 and TRBJ2-6; D gene unclear. This receptor was identified in an adult in good health. Sequencing used peripheral blood, obtained on day 0 of AZD1222 vaccination. The CDR3 spells CASSSSGANVLTF. CDR3 sequence (DNA): TGTGCCAGCAGCTCCTCTGGGGCCAACGTCCTGACTTTC.